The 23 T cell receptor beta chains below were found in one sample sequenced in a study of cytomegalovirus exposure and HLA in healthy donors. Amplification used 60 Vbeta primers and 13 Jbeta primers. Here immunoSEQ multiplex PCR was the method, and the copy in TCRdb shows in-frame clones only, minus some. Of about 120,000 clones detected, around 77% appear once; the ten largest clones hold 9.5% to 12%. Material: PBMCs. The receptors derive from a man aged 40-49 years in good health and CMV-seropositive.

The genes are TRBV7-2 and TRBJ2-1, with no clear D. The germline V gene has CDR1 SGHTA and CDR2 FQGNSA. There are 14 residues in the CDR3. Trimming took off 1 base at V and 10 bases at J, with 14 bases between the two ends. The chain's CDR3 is CASSLDPAGREQFF. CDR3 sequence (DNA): TGTGCCAGCAGCTTAGACCCGGCCGGCAGGGAGCAGTTCTTC.

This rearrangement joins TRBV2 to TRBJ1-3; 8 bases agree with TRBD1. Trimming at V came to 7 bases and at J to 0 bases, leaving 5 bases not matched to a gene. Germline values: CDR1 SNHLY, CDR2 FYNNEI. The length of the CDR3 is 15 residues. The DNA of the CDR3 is TGTGCCAGCAATGACAGGGGCCTCTCTGGAAACACCATATATTTT. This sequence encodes CASNDRGLSGNTIYF.

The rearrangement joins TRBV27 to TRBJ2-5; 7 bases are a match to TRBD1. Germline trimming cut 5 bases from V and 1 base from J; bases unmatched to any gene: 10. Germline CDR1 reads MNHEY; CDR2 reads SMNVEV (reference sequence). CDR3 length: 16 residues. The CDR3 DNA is TGTGCCAGCAGTCTAAGACAGGGCTCGGTCCAAGAGACCCAGTACTTC. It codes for CASSLRQGSVQETQYF.

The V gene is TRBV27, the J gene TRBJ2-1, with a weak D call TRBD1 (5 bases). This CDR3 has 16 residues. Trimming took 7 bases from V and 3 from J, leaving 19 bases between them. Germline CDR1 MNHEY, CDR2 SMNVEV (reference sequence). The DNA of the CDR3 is TGTGCCAGCAAAAACAGGTTTTTGTTGGACTACAATGAGCAGTTCTTC. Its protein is CASKNRFLLDYNEQFF.

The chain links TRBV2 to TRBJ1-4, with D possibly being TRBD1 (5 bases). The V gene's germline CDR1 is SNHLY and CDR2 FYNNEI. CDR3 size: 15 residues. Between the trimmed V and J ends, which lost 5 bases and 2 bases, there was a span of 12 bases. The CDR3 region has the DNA TGTGCCAGCAGTAATACGGGGGGTACTAATGAAAAACTGTTTTTT. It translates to CASSNTGGTNEKLFF.

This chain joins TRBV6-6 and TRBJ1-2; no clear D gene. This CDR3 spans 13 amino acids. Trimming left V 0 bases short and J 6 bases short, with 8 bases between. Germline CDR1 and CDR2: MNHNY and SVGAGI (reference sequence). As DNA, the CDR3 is TGTGCCAGCAGTTACTCGATTGGAGATGGCTACACCTTC. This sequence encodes CASSYSIGDGYTF.

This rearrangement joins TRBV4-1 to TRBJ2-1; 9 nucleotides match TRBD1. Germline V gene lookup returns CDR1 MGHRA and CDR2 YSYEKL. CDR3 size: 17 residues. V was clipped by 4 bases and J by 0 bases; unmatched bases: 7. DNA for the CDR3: TGCGCCAGCAGCCTCACGCCGGACAGGGGCTCCTACAATGAGCAGTTCTTC. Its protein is CASSLTPDRGSYNEQFF.

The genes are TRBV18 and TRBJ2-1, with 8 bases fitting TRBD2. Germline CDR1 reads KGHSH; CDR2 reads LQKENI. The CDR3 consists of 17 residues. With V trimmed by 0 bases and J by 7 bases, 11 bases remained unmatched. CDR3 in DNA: TGTGCCAGCTCACCACCGGGGGCGGGGGGCCGTCAGAATGAGCAGTTCTTC. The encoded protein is CASSPPGAGGRQNEQFF.

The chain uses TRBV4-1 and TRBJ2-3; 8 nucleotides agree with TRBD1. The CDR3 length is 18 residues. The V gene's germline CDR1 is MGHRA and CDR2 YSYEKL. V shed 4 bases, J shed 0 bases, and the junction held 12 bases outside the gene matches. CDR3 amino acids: CASSPHRGMTRSTDTQYF. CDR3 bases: TGCGCCAGCAGCCCTCACAGGGGGATGACTAGGAGCACAGATACGCAGTATTTT.

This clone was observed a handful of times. CDR3 residues: CASSVDEANGDTQYF. The CDR3 DNA follows: TGTGCCAGCAGCGTAGACGAGGCGAATGGGGATACGCAGTATTTT. The chain employs TRBV9 and TRBJ2-3; no definite D call. Looked up from germline, CDR1 is SGDLS and CDR2 is YYNGEE. The length of the CDR3 is 15 residues. V was cut by 0 bases and J by 6 bases, with 14 bases left in between. Based on the CDR3 plus reference TRBV9 and TRBJ2-3, the full variable domain is DSGVTQTPKHLITATGQRVTLRCSPRSGDLSVYWYQQSLDQGLQFLIQYYNGEERAKGNILERFSAQQFPDLHSELNLSSLELGDSALYFCASSVDEANGDTQYFGPGTRLTVL.

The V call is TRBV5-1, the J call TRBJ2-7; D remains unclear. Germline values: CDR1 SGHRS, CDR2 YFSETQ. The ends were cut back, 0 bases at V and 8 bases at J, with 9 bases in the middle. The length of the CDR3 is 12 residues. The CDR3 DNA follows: TGCGCCAGCAGCTTGGATACGGTTCAGCAGTACTTC. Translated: CASSLDTVQQYF.

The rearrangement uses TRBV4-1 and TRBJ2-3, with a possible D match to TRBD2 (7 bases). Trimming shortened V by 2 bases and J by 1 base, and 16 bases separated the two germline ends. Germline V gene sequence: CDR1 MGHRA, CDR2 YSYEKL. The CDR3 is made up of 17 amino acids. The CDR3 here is CASSQSGRGAGTDTQYF. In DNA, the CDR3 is TGCGCCAGCAGCCAATCGGGACGGGGGGCTGGCACAGATACGCAGTATTTT.

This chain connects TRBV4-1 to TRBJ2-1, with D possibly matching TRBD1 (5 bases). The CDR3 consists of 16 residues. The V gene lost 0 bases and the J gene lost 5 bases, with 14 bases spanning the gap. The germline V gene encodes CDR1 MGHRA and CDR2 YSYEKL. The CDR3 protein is CASSQDAGFWDNEQFF. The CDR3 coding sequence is TGCGCCAGCAGCCAAGATGCAGGGTTCTGGGACAATGAGCAGTTCTTC.

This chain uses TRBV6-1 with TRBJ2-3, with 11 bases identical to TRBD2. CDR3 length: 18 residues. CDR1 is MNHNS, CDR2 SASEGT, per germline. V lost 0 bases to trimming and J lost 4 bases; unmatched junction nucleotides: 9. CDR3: CASSEAFSGGVLADTQYF. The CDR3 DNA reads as TGTGCCAGCAGTGAAGCTTTTAGCGGGGGGGTGTTAGCAGATACGCAGTATTTT.

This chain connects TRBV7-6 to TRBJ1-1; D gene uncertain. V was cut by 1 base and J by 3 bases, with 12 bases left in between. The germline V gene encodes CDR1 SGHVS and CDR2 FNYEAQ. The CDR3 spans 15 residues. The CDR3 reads CASSLGTSSHTEAFF. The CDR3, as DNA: TGTGCCAGCAGCTTAGGAACTTCGTCACACACTGAAGCTTTCTTT.

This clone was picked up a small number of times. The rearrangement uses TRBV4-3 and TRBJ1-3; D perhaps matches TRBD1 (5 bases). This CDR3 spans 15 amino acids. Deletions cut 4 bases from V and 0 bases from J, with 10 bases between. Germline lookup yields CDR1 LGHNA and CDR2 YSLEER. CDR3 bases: TGCGCCAGCAGCCCACAGGCTATCTCTGGAAACACCATATATTTT. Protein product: CASSPQAISGNTIYF.

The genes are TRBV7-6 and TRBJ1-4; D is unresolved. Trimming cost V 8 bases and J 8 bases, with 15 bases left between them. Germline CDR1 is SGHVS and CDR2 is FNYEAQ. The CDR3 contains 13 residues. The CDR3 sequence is CASSPSGLEKLFF. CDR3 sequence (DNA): TGTGCCAGCTCTCCCTCGGGTCTAGAAAAACTGTTTTTT.

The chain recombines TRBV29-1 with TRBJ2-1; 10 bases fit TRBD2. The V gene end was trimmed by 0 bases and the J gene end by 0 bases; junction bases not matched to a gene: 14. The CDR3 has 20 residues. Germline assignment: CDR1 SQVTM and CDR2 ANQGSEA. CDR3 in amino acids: CSVEDTSSGGRSSSYNEQFF. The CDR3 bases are TGCAGCGTTGAAGATACGTCTAGCGGGGGCCGAAGTAGCTCCTACAATGAGCAGTTCTTC.

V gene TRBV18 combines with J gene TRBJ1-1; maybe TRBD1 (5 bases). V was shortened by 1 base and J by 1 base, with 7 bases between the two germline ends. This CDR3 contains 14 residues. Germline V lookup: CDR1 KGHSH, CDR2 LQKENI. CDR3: CASSPQGENTEAFF. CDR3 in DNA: TGTGCCAGCTCACCACAAGGGGAGAACACTGAAGCTTTCTTT.

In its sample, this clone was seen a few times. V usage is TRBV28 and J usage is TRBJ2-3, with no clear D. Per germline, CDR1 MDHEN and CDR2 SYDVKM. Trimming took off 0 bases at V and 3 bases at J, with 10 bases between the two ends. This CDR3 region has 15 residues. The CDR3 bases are TGTGCCAGCAGTTTATGGGCGAGGCGGACAGATACGCAGTATTTT. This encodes CASSLWARRTDTQYF. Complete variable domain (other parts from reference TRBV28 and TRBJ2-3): DVKVTQSSRYLVKRTGEKVFLECVQDMDHENMFWYRQDPGLGLRLIYFSYDVKMKEKGDIPEGYSVSREKKERFSLILESASTNQTSMYLCASSLWARRTDTQYFGPGTRLTVL.

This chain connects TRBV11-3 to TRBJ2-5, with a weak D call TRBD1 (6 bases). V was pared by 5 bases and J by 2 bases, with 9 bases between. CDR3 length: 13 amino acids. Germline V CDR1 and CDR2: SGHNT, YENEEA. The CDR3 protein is CASSRDRQETQYF. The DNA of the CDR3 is TGTGCCAGCAGCCGCGACAGGCAAGAGACCCAGTACTTC.

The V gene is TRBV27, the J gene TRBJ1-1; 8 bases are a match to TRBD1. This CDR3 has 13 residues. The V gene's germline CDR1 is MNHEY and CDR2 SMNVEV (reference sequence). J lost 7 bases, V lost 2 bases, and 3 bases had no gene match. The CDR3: CASSLDRGSEAFF. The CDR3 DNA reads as TGTGCCAGCAGTTTAGACAGGGGAAGTGAAGCTTTCTTT.

The chain's CDR3 is CASRRDSNNQPQHF. The DNA for the CDR3 is TGTGCCAGCAGGCGGGACAGCAACAATCAGCCCCAGCATTTT. This sequence joins TRBV2 and TRBJ1-5, with 7 bases lining up with TRBD1. V gave up 6 bases and J gave up 3 bases; unmatched junction bases: 5. The CDR3 has 14 residues. Germline V gives CDR1 SNHLY, CDR2 FYNNEI.